These T cell receptor beta chains were read from a single sample in a study of blood T cell repertoires in COVID-19. Data came from immunoSEQ multiplex PCR; TCRdb stores just in-frame clones and leaves some out. The table has a few hundred thousand clones, more than 85% seen once. Material for sequencing was peripheral blood. The receptors come from a man in his thirties or forties with acute or convalescent COVID-19. Each CDR3 is given without its conserved first and last residue.

v_call: TRBV30
cdr3_length: 14
cdr3_aa: AWSAFGRGGGETQY

v_call: TRBV2
cdr3_length: 11
cdr3_aa: ASSGSGAYGYT

v_call: TRBV15
cdr3_length: 13
cdr3_aa: ATSRGTINTGELF

v_call: TRBV11-2
cdr3_length: 13
cdr3_aa: ASSSAGGTSYEQY

v_call: TRBV14
cdr3_length: 11
cdr3_aa: ASSQDRGQPQH

v_call: TRBV9
cdr3_length: 11
cdr3_aa: ASSVDVGAEQY

v_call: TRBV6-5
cdr3_length: 12
cdr3_aa: ASSRTGLNTEAF

v_call: TRBV2
cdr3_length: 12
cdr3_aa: ASRPRDRVHEQY

v_call: TRBV28
cdr3_length: 13
cdr3_aa: ASSGTGSFGNTIY

v_call: TRBV6-5
cdr3_length: 10
cdr3_aa: VIGSTGDTQY

v_call: TRBV7-2
cdr3_length: 14
cdr3_aa: ASSLTGGSGANVLT

v_call: TRBV6-5
cdr3_length: 12
cdr3_aa: ASNYRAGGTEAF

v_call: TRBV7-9
cdr3_length: 11
cdr3_aa: ASSSLATYEQY

v_call: TRBV19
cdr3_length: 12
cdr3_aa: ASSIGTRTGELF

v_call: TRBV29-1
cdr3_length: 11
cdr3_aa: SVVRVFAGEQY

v_call: TRBV9
cdr3_length: 11
cdr3_aa: ASSVGRDYGYT

v_call: TRBV6-5
cdr3_length: 13
cdr3_aa: ASRDSGRKYNEQF

v_call: TRBV5-1
cdr3_length: 13
cdr3_aa: ASSLATSGSGTQY

v_call: TRBV19
cdr3_length: 13
cdr3_aa: ASSRGWQSNEKLF

v_call: TRBV28
cdr3_length: 12
cdr3_aa: ASRVPGQGPKAF

v_call: TRBV5-1
cdr3_length: 13
cdr3_aa: ASSAGPPGGTEAF

v_call: TRBV28
cdr3_length: 13
cdr3_aa: ASLIRDRRHYGYT

v_call: TRBV19
cdr3_length: 15
cdr3_aa: ASSIGQRTTYNSPLH

v_call: TRBV19
cdr3_length: 12
cdr3_aa: ASSIQTSTDTQY

v_call: TRBV12-3/TRBV12-4
cdr3_length: 11
cdr3_aa: ASTPQGTLGYT

v_call: TRBV28
cdr3_length: 13
cdr3_aa: ATNPEGPGYQPQH

v_call: TRBV29-1
cdr3_length: 11
cdr3_aa: SVGENSNQPQH

v_call: TRBV12-3/TRBV12-4
cdr3_length: 11
cdr3_aa: ASSLRGFYGYT

v_call: TRBV6-5
cdr3_length: 13
cdr3_aa: ASRRLAGGQDTQY

v_call: TRBV28
cdr3_length: 14
cdr3_aa: ASSFLIGDRVFGYT

v_call: TRBV6-6
cdr3_length: 13
cdr3_aa: ASSFDLFSYNEQF

v_call: TRBV10-3
cdr3_length: 16
cdr3_aa: AISESGGGSRSTDTQY

v_call: TRBV5-1
cdr3_length: 13
cdr3_aa: ASSPGGFSQETQY

v_call: TRBV2
cdr3_length: 13
cdr3_aa: ASSVDHGQGRTQY

v_call: TRBV5-1
cdr3_length: 14
cdr3_aa: ASSFPLSGGTTEAF

v_call: TRBV18
cdr3_length: 10
cdr3_aa: ASSGEGFEQF

v_call: TRBV2
cdr3_length: 13
cdr3_aa: ASTFYGTGSYGYT

v_call: TRBV2
cdr3_length: 12
cdr3_aa: ASIAGGPTGELF

v_call: TRBV29-1
cdr3_length: 12
cdr3_aa: SVRARGGNSPLH

v_call: TRBV11-3
cdr3_length: 13
cdr3_aa: ASSRRQGSYNEQF

v_call: TRBV27
cdr3_length: 12
cdr3_aa: ASSPLTGFYGYT

v_call: TRBV28
cdr3_length: 11
cdr3_aa: ASSAFRYGGYT

v_call: TRBV6-6
cdr3_length: 11
cdr3_aa: ASSSGQNTEAF

v_call: TRBV18
cdr3_length: 11
cdr3_aa: ASSSIRGYEQY

v_call: TRBV27
cdr3_length: 13
cdr3_aa: ASSFGLAGTNEQF

v_call: TRBV28
cdr3_length: 11
cdr3_aa: ASSRDSESPLH

v_call: TRBV5-1
cdr3_length: 11
cdr3_aa: ASSLGAGRPQH

v_call: TRBV2
cdr3_length: 13
cdr3_aa: ASSVRQGGGETQY

v_call: TRBV7-2
cdr3_length: 15
cdr3_aa: ASRLVKQSSYNSPLH

v_call: TRBV6-5
cdr3_length: 11
cdr3_aa: ASSPPGAPFPF

v_call: TRBV25-1
cdr3_length: 12
cdr3_aa: ASSFAGGLNEQF

v_call: TRBV2
cdr3_length: 11
cdr3_aa: ASSEVTIGEQY

v_call: TRBV6-5
cdr3_length: 13
cdr3_aa: ASSYRDSSYNEQF